This T cell receptor (beta chain) was identified in a study of blood T cell repertoires in COVID-19. The overall study: The United States, Italy and Spain supplied acute and convalescent COVID-19 samples. From T cells, B-cell-depleted T cells, or PBMCs came the material, which was cDNA or gDNA.

Methods used by the authors: Reference gene primer amplification gave estimated nucleated cell counts. Profiled with immunoSEQ multiplex PCR; TCRdb holds only in-frame clones, not every one. V, J and clone size were drawn from that table, and D and trimming were deduced from the DNA. The sample lists around 40,000 clones; over 75% were seen once. The CDR3 spans 14 residues. The germline V gene has CDR1 SQVTM and CDR2 ANQGSEA. The V gene lost 7 bases and the J gene lost 5 bases, with 20 bases spanning the gap. The chain joins TRBV29-1 to TRBJ1-2; D perhaps matches TRBD1 (5 bases). This clonotype was obtained from a human donor in a cohort sampled during active COVID-19. Material: peripheral blood. CDR3 DNA sequence: TGCAGCGCCTCAACCCAGGGTAGCGGGTATGGCTACACCTTC. As protein: CSASTQGSGYGYTF. The variable domain in full, completed from reference TRBV29-1 and TRBJ1-2, reads SAVISQKPSRDICQRGTSLTIQCQVDSQVTMMFWYRQQPGQSLTLIATANQGSEATYESGFVIDKFPISRPNLTFSTLTVSNMSPEDSSIYLCSASTQGSGYGYTFGSGTRLTVV.